The 15 T cell receptor beta chains presented below share a single source sample, sequenced in a study of shared clonotypes between healthy human individuals (dated by TCRdb to the early 2020s). CD8 naive samples consisted of CD45RO-negative cells that were positively selected for CCR7, yielding a CD45RA+CCR7+ population without TemRA cells. The library came from the immunoSEQ multiplex PCR assay. TCRdb carries this immuneACCESS record with in-frame sequences only. Its versions omit some clonotypes, under half of them owing to an unresolved V gene in the studies checked, with the rest unexplained. This sample has millions of clones in its table, and around 96% of those were observed once. The biggest ten clones account for 0.85% to 1.2% of the sample. Source material: naive CD8+ T cells sorted from blood. The cell subset or site label on this specimen signifies: CD45RA+CCR7+. The receptor set was obtained from a man in his late teens or twenties in good health.

The table lists this clone with a few counts. J is TRBJ1-1 and V is TRBV28, with D tentatively TRBD1 (5 bases). V gave up 4 bases and J gave up 6 bases, with 12 bases separating them. CDR3 length equals 13 residues. Germline V gene lookup returns CDR1 MDHEN and CDR2 SYDVKM. The CDR3 coding sequence is TGTGCCAGCAGTTCCCCGGGGGGGGCTGAAGCTTTCTTT. Amino acids: CASSSPGGAEAFF. The full variable domain, with the rest looked up from reference TRBV28 and TRBJ1-1, is DVKVTQSSRYLVKRTGEKVFLECVQDMDHENMFWYRQDPGLGLRLIYFSYDVKMKEKGDIPEGYSVSREKKERFSLILESASTNQTSMYLCASSSPGGAEAFFGQGTRLTVV.

In its sample, this clone was seen a few times. The chain recombines TRBV2 with TRBJ1-1, with no clear D. Germline assignment: CDR1 SNHLY and CDR2 FYNNEI. CDR3 size: 12 residues. Trimming took 3 bases from V and 5 from J, leaving 7 bases between them. This chain's CDR3 is CASSDGWTEAFF. DNA of the CDR3: TGTGCCAGCAGTGATGGGTGGACTGAAGCTTTCTTT.

This clone was picked up one time. The DNA for the CDR3 is TGTGCCAGCAGCCCAGAGGGGGGGTACGAGCAGTACTTC. Its translation: CASSPEGGYEQYF. The chain employs TRBV5-6 and TRBJ2-7, with a tentative D call TRBD2 (7 bases). V lost 4 bases and J 4 bases, leaving 12 bases between the germline ends. The CDR3 runs 13 residues. Germline CDR1 is SGHDT and CDR2 is YYEEEE.

The J gene is TRBJ2-7, the V gene TRBV13, with 8 bases that match TRBD2. Losses at the gene ends were 1 base for V and 5 bases for J; bases not matched to a gene: 1. The germline CDR1 and CDR2 sequences are PRHDT and FYEKMQ (reference sequence). This CDR3 has 13 residues. The CDR3 sequence is CASSLVAGHEQYF. CDR3 nucleotide sequence: TGTGCCAGCAGCTTAGTAGCGGGGCACGAGCAGTACTTC.

The J gene is TRBJ2-5, the V gene TRBV13; the D gene is possibly TRBD1 (6 bases). This CDR3 has 17 residues. The germline V gene has CDR1 PRHDT and CDR2 FYEKMQ (reference sequence). Trimming took 5 bases from V and 1 from J, leaving 20 bases between them. CDR3 nucleotides: TGTGCCAGCAGCGAGGTAAAGGGACACCAGACCCAAGAGACCCAGTACTTC. Its protein is CASSEVKGHQTQETQYF.

The CDR3 is CASSQDFGQGSTDTQYF. The CDR3 DNA reads TGCGCCAGCAGCCAAGACTTCGGACAGGGAAGCACAGATACGCAGTATTTT. The chain combines TRBV4-3 with TRBJ2-3; 8 bases match TRBD1. This CDR3 contains 17 residues. Trimming took 0 bases from V and 0 from J; bases not matched to a gene: 5. Germline CDR1 and CDR2: LGHNA and YSLEER.

The V gene is TRBV9, the J gene TRBJ2-5; D may be TRBD1 (5 bases). Germline lookup yields CDR1 SGDLS and CDR2 YYNGEE. V was clipped by 5 bases and J by 2 bases, with 19 bases between them. The CDR3 spans 16 residues. CDR3 loop: CASSHERSGLQETQYF. The CDR3 region has the DNA TGTGCCAGCAGTCACGAACGGTCAGGGTTACAAGAGACCCAGTACTTC. The full variable domain, its missing parts supplied by reference TRBV9 and TRBJ2-5, is DSGVTQTPKHLITATGQRVTLRCSPRSGDLSVYWYQQSLDQGLQFLIQYYNGEERAKGNILERFSAQQFPDLHSELNLSSLELGDSALYFCASSHERSGLQETQYFGPGTRLLVL.

A single count supports this clone. Additional DNA sequences in this sample encode the identical CDR3. This chain joins TRBV27 and TRBJ2-5, with D perhaps TRBD2 (5 bases). In germline, CDR1 is MNHEY, CDR2 SMNVEV (reference sequence). V shed 5 bases and J shed 1 base, with 14 bases lying between them. This CDR3 contains 15 residues. This CDR3 is CASSLGPSFQETQYF. The CDR3 region has the DNA TGTGCCAGCAGTCTGGGCCCTAGCTTCCAAGAGACCCAGTACTTC.

Here the CDR3 DNA reads TGTGCCAGCAGTGTTCAGGCAACGAACACCGGGGAGCTGTTTTTT. Encoded protein: CASSVQATNTGELFF. The chain recombines TRBV2 with TRBJ2-2, with D hard to call. Germline values: CDR1 SNHLY, CDR2 FYNNEI. The CDR3 length is 15 residues. V was trimmed by 4 bases and J by 0 bases, leaving 9 bases between them.

The V and J genes are TRBV7-9 and TRBJ2-1; D remains unclear. The CDR3 runs to 13 residues. V was pared by 3 bases and J by 8 bases, with 11 bases between. Germline loops: CDR1 SEHNR, CDR2 FQNEAQ (reference sequence). The DNA for the CDR3 is TGTGCCAGCAGCTTGGACCCAGCCGATGAGCAGTTCTTC. Encoded protein: CASSLDPADEQFF.

As for this clone: The same CDR3 is also encoded by other DNA sequences in this sample. This rearrangement joins TRBV7-9 to TRBJ2-7; D is undetermined. Per germline, CDR1 SEHNR and CDR2 FQNEAQ (reference sequence). The length of the CDR3 is 13 residues. V was pared by 1 base and J by 0 bases, with 4 bases between. The CDR3 DNA sequence: TGTGCCAGCAGCTTAGTATCCTCCTACGAGCAGTACTTC. Translated, it gives CASSLVSSYEQYF.

The V and J genes are TRBV7-8 and TRBJ1-2; D is uncertain. The V and J ends lost 5 bases and 6 bases respectively, with 16 bases between them. The germline gives CDR1 SGHVS, CDR2 FQNEAQ. The CDR3 length is 14 residues. The CDR3 here is CASSESGFGDGYTF. CDR3 DNA: TGTGCCAGCAGCGAAAGTGGGTTTGGCGATGGCTACACCTTC. The full variable domain, completed using reference TRBV7-8 and TRBJ1-2, is GAGVSQSPRYKVAKRGQDVALRCDPISGHVSLFWYQQALGQGPEFLTYFQNEAQLDKSGLPSDRFFAERPEGSVSTLKIQRTQQEDSAVYLCASSESGFGDGYTFGSGTRLTVV.

This rearrangement joins TRBV19 to TRBJ1-5, with D possibly TRBD1 on 5 matching bases. The CDR3 runs 16 residues. The V end lost 0 bases, the J end lost 0 bases, and 9 bases lay between the germline ends. Germline CDR1 reads LNHDA; CDR2 reads SQIVND (reference sequence). The CDR3 reads CASSIDLDSSNQPQHF. The DNA for the CDR3 is TGTGCCAGTAGTATAGATCTAGACAGTAGCAATCAGCCCCAGCATTTT.

The rearrangement links TRBV4-1 to TRBJ2-3; 9 bases match TRBD2. Losses at the gene ends were 6 bases for V and 4 bases for J; bases not matched to a gene: 8. Germline CDR1 MGHRA, CDR2 YSYEKL. The CDR3 runs to 15 residues. CDR3 amino acids: CASSIHSGRPDTQYF. In DNA form, the CDR3 reads TGCGCCAGCAGTATCCATAGCGGGAGACCAGATACGCAGTATTTT.

This sequence joins TRBV10-3 and TRBJ2-5, with D unclear. This CDR3 is built from 14 residues. Trimming cost V 3 bases and J 4 bases, with 12 bases left between them. CDR1 is ENHRY, CDR2 SYGVKD, per germline. CDR3 in amino acids: CAISDNTLGETQYF. DNA of the CDR3: TGTGCCATCAGTGACAACACTCTAGGAGAGACCCAGTACTTC.